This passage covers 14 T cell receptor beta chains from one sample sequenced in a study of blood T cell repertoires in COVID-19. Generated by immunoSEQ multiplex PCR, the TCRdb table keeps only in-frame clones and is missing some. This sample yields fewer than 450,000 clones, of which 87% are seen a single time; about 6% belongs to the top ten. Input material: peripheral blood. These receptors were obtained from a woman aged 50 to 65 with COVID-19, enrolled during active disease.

CDR3: CASSLFLGEGASYNEQFF. CDR3 nucleotides: TGCGCCAGCAGCTTGTTTTTGGGGGAGGGCGCTTCCTACAATGAGCAGTTCTTC. The chain combines TRBV5-1 with TRBJ2-1; 7 bases are shared with TRBD2. V dropped 1 base and J dropped 1; count of bases not matched to a gene: 11. CDR3 length: 18 residues. Germline-derived CDR1 and CDR2 are SGHRS and YFSETQ.

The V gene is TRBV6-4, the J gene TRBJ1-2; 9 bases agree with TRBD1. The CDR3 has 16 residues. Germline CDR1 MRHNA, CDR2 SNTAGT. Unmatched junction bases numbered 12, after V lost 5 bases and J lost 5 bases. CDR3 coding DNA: TGTGCCAGCAGTTCCGGGACAGGGCTTCCTCCATATGGCTACACCTTC. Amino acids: CASSSGTGLPPYGYTF.

As DNA, the CDR3 is TGTGCCAGCAGCCTAACGACCGGGGAGCTGTTTTTT. Protein: CASSLTTGELFF. The chain combines TRBV5-5 with TRBJ2-2; D unresolved. Trimming stripped 4 bases from V and 5 bases from J, with 6 bases between. The CDR3 sequence is 12 residues long. Germline V gives CDR1 SGHKS, CDR2 YYEKEE (reference sequence). The full variable domain, rest sourced from reference TRBV5-5 and TRBJ2-2, is DAGVTQSPTHLIKTRGQQVTLRCSPISGHKSVSWYQQVLGQGPQFIFQYYEKEERGRGNFPDRFSARQFPNYSSELNVNALLLGDSALYLCASSLTTGELFFGEGSRLTVL.

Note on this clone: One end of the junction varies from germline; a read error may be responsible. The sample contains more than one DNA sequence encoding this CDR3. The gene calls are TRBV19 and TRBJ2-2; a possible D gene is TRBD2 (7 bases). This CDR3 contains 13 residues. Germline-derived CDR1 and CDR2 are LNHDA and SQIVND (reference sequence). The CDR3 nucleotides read TGTGCCAGTAGCCCCCGGGGGGCCGGGGAACTGTTTTTT. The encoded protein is CASSPRGAGELFF. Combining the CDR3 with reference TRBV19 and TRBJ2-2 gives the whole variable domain DGGITQSPKYLFRKEGQNVTLSCEQNLNHDAMYWYRQDPGQGLRLIYYSQIVNDFQKGDIAEGYSVSREKKESFPLTVTSAQKNPTAFYLCASSPRGAGELFFGEGSRLTVL.

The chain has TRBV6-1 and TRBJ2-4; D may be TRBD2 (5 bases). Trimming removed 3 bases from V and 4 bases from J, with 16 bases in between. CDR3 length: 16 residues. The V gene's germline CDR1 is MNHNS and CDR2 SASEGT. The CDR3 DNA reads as TGTGCCAGCAGTGACCGACCCTGGACTGCTAAAAACATTCAGTACTTC. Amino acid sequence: CASSDRPWTAKNIQYF.

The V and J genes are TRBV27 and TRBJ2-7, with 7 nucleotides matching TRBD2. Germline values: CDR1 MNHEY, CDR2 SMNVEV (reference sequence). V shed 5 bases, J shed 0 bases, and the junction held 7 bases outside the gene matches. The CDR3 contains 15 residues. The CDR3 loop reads CASSRAGMVSYEQYF. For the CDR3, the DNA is TGTGCCAGCAGTAGAGCGGGAATGGTCTCCTACGAGCAGTACTTC.

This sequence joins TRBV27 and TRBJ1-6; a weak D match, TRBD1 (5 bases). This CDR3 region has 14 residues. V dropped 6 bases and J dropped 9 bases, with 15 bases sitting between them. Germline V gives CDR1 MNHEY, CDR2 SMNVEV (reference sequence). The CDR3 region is CASRPGGGGSPLHF. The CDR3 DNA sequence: TGTGCCAGCAGGCCGGGCGGGGGAGGTTCACCCCTCCACTTT.

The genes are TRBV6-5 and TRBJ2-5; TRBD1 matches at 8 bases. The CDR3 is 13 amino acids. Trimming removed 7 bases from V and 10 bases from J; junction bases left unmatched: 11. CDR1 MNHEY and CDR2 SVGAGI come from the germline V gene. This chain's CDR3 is CASTMDRERDQYF. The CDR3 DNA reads TGTGCCAGCACCATGGACAGGGAACGTGACCAGTACTTC.

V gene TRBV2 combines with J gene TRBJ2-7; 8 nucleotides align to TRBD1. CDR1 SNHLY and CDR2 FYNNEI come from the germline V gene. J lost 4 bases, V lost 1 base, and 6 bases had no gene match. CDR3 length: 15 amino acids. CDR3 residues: CASSEDGQGAYEQYF. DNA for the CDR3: TGTGCCAGCAGTGAAGATGGGCAGGGGGCTTACGAGCAGTACTTC.

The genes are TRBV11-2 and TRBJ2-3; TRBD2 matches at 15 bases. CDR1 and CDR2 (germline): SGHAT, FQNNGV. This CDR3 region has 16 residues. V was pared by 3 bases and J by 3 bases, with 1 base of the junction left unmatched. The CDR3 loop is CASSFGTSGRTDTQYF. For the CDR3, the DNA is TGTGCCAGCAGCTTCGGGACTAGCGGGAGGACAGATACGCAGTATTTT.

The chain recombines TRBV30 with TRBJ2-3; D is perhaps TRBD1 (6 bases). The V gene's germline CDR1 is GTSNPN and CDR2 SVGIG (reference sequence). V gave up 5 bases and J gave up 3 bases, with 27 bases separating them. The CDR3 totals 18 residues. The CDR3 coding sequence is TGTGCCTGGGAGAGACAGGATTGGGTCTTAGTGGTAACAGATACGCAGTATTTT. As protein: CAWERQDWVLVVTDTQYF.

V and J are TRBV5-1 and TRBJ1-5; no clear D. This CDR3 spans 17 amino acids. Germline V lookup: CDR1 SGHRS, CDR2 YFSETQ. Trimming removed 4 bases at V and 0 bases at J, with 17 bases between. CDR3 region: CASSHGPRTASNQPQHF. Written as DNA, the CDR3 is TGCGCCAGCAGCCACGGCCCCCGGACTGCTAGCAATCAGCCCCAGCATTTT. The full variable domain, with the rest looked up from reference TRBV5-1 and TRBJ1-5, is KAGVTQTPRYLIKTRGQQVTLSCSPISGHRSVSWYQQTPGQGLQFLFEYFSETQRNKGNFPGRFSGRQFSNSRSEMNVSTLELGDSALYLCASSHGPRTASNQPQHFGDGTRLSIL.

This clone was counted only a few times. The CDR3 spells CASSLDRNMNTEAFF. The CDR3 DNA is TGTGCCAGCAGCTTAGATAGAAATATGAACACTGAAGCTTTCTTT. The V and J genes are TRBV7-2 and TRBJ1-1; no definite D call. CDR3 length: 15 amino acids. Germline V gene data show CDR1 as SGHTA and CDR2 as FQGNSA. V shed 1 base and J shed 0 bases, with 9 bases lying between them.

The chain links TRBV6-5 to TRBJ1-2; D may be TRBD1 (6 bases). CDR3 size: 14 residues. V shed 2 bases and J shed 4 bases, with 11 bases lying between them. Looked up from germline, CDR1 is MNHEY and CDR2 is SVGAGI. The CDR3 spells CASSYTGHAYGYTF. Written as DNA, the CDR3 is TGTGCCAGCAGTTACACGGGACACGCCTATGGCTACACCTTC.